What follows describes a single T cell receptor beta chain. Its target is unknown. Primers used in a second PCR of roughly 7 to 12 cycles were a sample-barcoded 5' primer and a J-beta primer mix. TCRdb reanalysed the 5' RACE reads using MiXCR and keeps one entry per CDR3 protein. The sample consists of 980,000 or so distinct CDR3 sequences, about 48% of them appearing once. The data stem from a study of blood T cells in healthy people across ages. Study observations and caveats: A greater number of naive CD4+ cells and higher diversity distinguished long-lived donors from aged donors.

What was sequenced was blood. The origin of this receptor is a man in his thirties or forties in good health.

The CDR3 sequence: CASSQDPAGVSYNEQFF. DNA for the CDR3: TGCGCCAGCAGCCAAGATCCGGCGGGGGTCTCCTACAATGAGCAGTTCTTC. The chain couples TRBV4-3 to TRBJ2-1; TRBD2 agrees at 7 bases. CDR3 length: 17 residues. Germline loops: CDR1 LGHNA, CDR2 YSLEER. Germline trimming cut 0 bases from V and 0 bases from J; bases unmatched to any gene: 5.